This T cell receptor (beta chain) was observed in a study of blood T cell repertoires in COVID-19. Authors' analysis steps: Amplification of reference gene primers provided the estimated nucleated cell counts. Sequenced by immunoSEQ multiplex PCR; TCRdb stores in-frame clones only, minus some. That table gives V, J and clone size, and the DNA gave D and trimming. The table has hundreds of thousands of clones, around 89% seen once; the top ten hold approximately 4.2%. V shed 2 bases, J shed 6 bases, and the junction held 7 bases outside the gene matches. Germline V CDR1 and CDR2: WSHSY, SAAADI. CDR3 length: 15 amino acids.

The chain carries TRBV10-2 and TRBJ2-7; TRBD1 matches 10 bases. Sequenced: peripheral blood. The receptor comes from a man aged 35 to 55 with acute or convalescent COVID-19. The CDR3 sequence: CASSETGTGVGEQYF. The CDR3 nucleotides read TGCGCCAGCAGTGAGACCGGGACAGGGGTTGGCGAGCAGTACTTC.